This T cell receptor (beta chain) is drawn from a study of Ad26.COV2.S vaccination and SARS-CoV-2 variants. Treatment reported: some 20 received Ad26.COV2.S at low or high dose, single or two shots; about five received placebo; per-sample allocation not given. Each sample was drawn 63 days after the first injection (of vaccine or placebo). Trimming at V came to 0 bases and at J to 0 bases, leaving 7 bases not matched to a gene. The CDR3 is made up of 18 amino acids. CDR1 MNHEY and CDR2 SMNVEV come from the germline V gene (reference sequence). In its sample, this clone was seen once. Libraries were prepared by immunoSEQ multiplex PCR; TCRdb keeps only in-frame clonotypes and omits some of them. The table lists about 280,000 clones, around 87% of them singletons.

Specimen: peripheral blood, collected in a trial of Ad26.COV2.S vaccine versus placebo. The TCR originated in a person aged 18 to 59 who received the Ad26.COV2.S COVID-19 vaccine or a placebo. This chain links TRBV27 with TRBJ1-2; the match to TRBD1 covers 10 bases. CDR3 in DNA: TGTGCCAGCAGTTTATCCCCGACAGGGGGCATCGCTAACTATGGCTACACCTTC. Its translation is CASSLSPTGGIANYGYTF.